The entry that follows covers one T cell receptor (beta chain) sequence. The antigen is not known. This sample stems from a study of T-cell memory formation after mild COVID-19. Study results and caveats: Memory sampled before infection contained some responding clones, suggesting cross-reactive memory joined.

From the 5' RACE reads, TCRdb called clonotypes with MiXCR, one entry per CDR3 protein. The data show hundreds of thousands of distinct CDR3 sequences, around 19% seen once. The material sequenced was PBMCs or a T cell subset sorted from them (not recorded which). The source of this sequence is a man younger than 30 who had mild COVID-19 (a few samples of this study predate the infection). Cell type and time point are not known.

The CDR3 nucleotides are TGTGCCACCCTGGATCCTTCATCCTACGAGCAGTACTTC. Translating gives CATLDPSSYEQYF. The genes are TRBV3-1 and TRBJ2-7; D gene uncertain. The CDR3 loop spans 13 amino acids. Germline lookup yields CDR1 LGHDT and CDR2 YNNKEL (reference sequence). Trimming pared 10 bases from V and 1 base from J, leaving 14 bases between.